This is a list of T cell receptor beta chains from one sample in a study of T cell responses to AZD1222 COVID-19 vaccine. The repertoire was sequenced with immunoSEQ multiplex PCR; TCRdb's copy has only in-frame clones and lacks some. The repertoire has under 200,000 clones, roughly 87% of them found once; the top ten carry around 1%. This specimen was peripheral blood, taken 28 days after the second AZD1222 dose. All receptors come from an adult who received the AZD1222 COVID-19 vaccine. Both conserved end residues are part of each CDR3. A D gene is named only where the DNA matches it firmly. Clone size, where shown, is once, few, many, or a class for clones that have expanded.

clone_size,d_call,v_call,j_call,cdr3_aa,cdr3_nt
-,TRBD1,TRBV5-1,TRBJ2-3,CASSPGQGLDTQYF,TGCGCCAGCAGCCCGGGACAGGGGTTAGATACGCAGTATTTT
-,TRBD1,TRBV6-4,TRBJ1-1,CASSRTGGVTEAFF,TGTGCCAGCAGTCGGACAGGGGGCGTCACTGAAGCTTTCTTT
-,-,TRBV4-1,TRBJ1-6,CASSQGGGLRNSPLHF,TGCGCCAGCAGCCAGGGTGGGGGACTTAGAAATTCACCCCTCCACTTT
-,-,TRBV7-2,TRBJ2-3,CASTVNAGGGADTQYF,TGTGCCAGCACCGTAAATGCCGGCGGCGGGGCAGATACGCAGTATTTT
-,TRBD1,TRBV7-9,TRBJ1-6,CASSGPGQGASYNSPLHF,TGTGCCAGCAGCGGCCCCGGACAGGGGGCCTCCTATAATTCACCCCTCCACTTT
-,-,TRBV5-4,TRBJ2-4,CASSLEGAKNIQYF,TGTGCCAGCAGCTTGGAAGGGGCCAAAAACATTCAGTACTTC
-,TRBD2,TRBV9,TRBJ2-3,CASSVTTSGRTDTQYF,TGTGCCAGCAGCGTAACCACTAGCGGGAGGACAGATACGCAGTATTTT
-,-,TRBV5-1,TRBJ1-1,CASSSQGRDTEAFF,TGCGCCAGCAGCTCGCAGGGGCGGGACACTGAAGCTTTCTTT
-,-,TRBV4-1,TRBJ1-2,CASSQDRTVYGYTF,TGCGCCAGCAGCCAAGATCGGACGGTTTATGGCTACACCTTC
-,TRBD1,TRBV19,TRBJ2-7,CASSMRQGGLAEQYF,TGTGCCAGTAGTATGCGACAGGGGGGTCTGGCCGAGCAGTACTTC
-,-,TRBV2,TRBJ2-7,CASSEGGGLPYEQYF,TGTGCCAGCAGTGAGGGTGGCGGTTTACCCTACGAGCAGTACTTC
once,TRBD1,TRBV3-1/TRBV3-2,TRBJ1-1,CASSQLQGAQAFF,TGTGCCAGCAGCCAACTCCAGGGGGCCCAAGCTTTCTTT
once,-,TRBV6-5,TRBJ1-1,CASNQDRNTEAFF,TGTGCCAGCAACCAGGACAGGAACACTGAAGCTTTCTTT
-,-,TRBV7-9,TRBJ2-2,CASSLQVGNTGELFF,TGTGCCAGCAGCTTGCAGGTGGGGAACACCGGGGAGCTGTTTTTT
few,-,TRBV5-1,TRBJ2-2,CASSLASGNTGELFF,TGCGCCAGCAGCTTGGCCTCAGGGAACACCGGGGAGCTGTTTTTT
-,TRBD1,TRBV4-1,TRBJ2-1,CASSQLTGDYNEQFF,TGCGCCAGCAGCCAATTGACAGGGGACTACAATGAGCAGTTCTTC